This T cell receptor (beta chain) was obtained from a study of somatic mutations in cytotoxic T cells in rheumatoid arthritis. Turning to the study itself: Patient blood was drawn as 30 ml EDTA; the draw came right after diagnosis and before any treatment.

Measured with immunoSEQ multiplex PCR; TCRdb has only the in-frame clones, and not every one. The repertoire holds 15,000 to 20,000 clones, with 75% to 90% as singletons. The clonotype originates from a woman aged 40 to 55 with rheumatoid arthritis. The sequenced sample was CD8+ T cells sorted from blood.

CDR3 nucleotides: TGTGCCAGCAGCTCCCATAGCGGGAGGGCGCCAGATACGCAGTATTTT. Translation: CASSSHSGRAPDTQYF. The rearrangement uses TRBV13 and TRBJ2-3, with 11 bases fitting TRBD2. V gave up 4 bases and J gave up 4 bases; unmatched junction bases: 7. The CDR3 is made up of 16 amino acids. Germline CDR1 PRHDT, CDR2 FYEKMQ (reference sequence).